The rows below give T cell receptor beta chains drawn from one sample of a study of response to subunit inactivated influenza vaccine. TCRdb reanalysed the RT-PCR reads using MiXCR and keeps one entry per CDR3 protein. The table records hundreds of thousands of distinct CDR3 sequences, roughly 10% of them present only once. The specimen was PBMCs from blood, collected on the day of vaccination. Receptors originate from a man aged 45 to 65 who received an inactivated influenza vaccine. CDR3s include the opening cysteine and the closing phenylalanine or tryptophan. The order of the fields is clone size, D gene, V gene, J gene, CDR3 DNA, CDR3 protein. A D gene is named only where the DNA matches it firmly. Clone sizes are given selectively: once, few, many, or a class where the clone is expanded.

>-|-|TRBV6-6|TRBJ2-1
TGTGCCAGCAGTTCTGTACAGGGAGGGGAGCAGTTCTTC
CASSSVQGGEQFF
>-|-|TRBV5-1|TRBJ2-2
TGCGCCAGCAGACTCCTCCCCACCCTCGACACCGGGGAACTGTTTTTT
CASRLLPTLDTGELFF
>few|-|TRBV20-1|TRBJ2-1
TGCAGTGCTAGATCGCTCGATGGGTCCTACAATGAGCAGTTCTTC
CSARSLDGSYNEQFF
>-|-|TRBV28|TRBJ2-3
TGTGCCAGCAGGGATTTAGTCCCCAAGGCAGATACGCAGTATTTT
CASRDLVPKADTQYF
>-|TRBD1|TRBV6-1|TRBJ2-1
TGTGCCAGCAGTGACAGGGGGTTTTACAATGAGCAGTTCTTC
CASSDRGFYNEQFF
>-|-|TRBV4-3|TRBJ1-1
TGCGCCAGCAGCCGAGACCTCATGGGGGAAGCTTTCTTT
CASSRDLMGEAFF
>-|TRBD1|TRBV2|TRBJ1-2
TGTGCCAGGAGTGGACAGGAACTTAACTATGGCTACACCTTC
CARSGQELNYGYTF
>few|-|TRBV6-1|TRBJ2-4
TGTGCCAGCAGTGAGGCCAGGGGGGGAGGCATTCAGTACTTC
CASSEARGGGIQYF
>few|TRBD1|TRBV4-3|TRBJ1-1
TGCGCCAGCAGCCAATCAAGGGACAGGGTGAACACTGAAGCTTTCTTT
CASSQSRDRVNTEAFF
>few|-|TRBV10-3|TRBJ2-2
TGTGCCATCAGTGACCCCAATAGGGGGACCGGGGAGCTGTTTTTT
CAISDPNRGTGELFF
>-|TRBD2|TRBV9|TRBJ2-3
TGTGCCAGCAGCGTAGCTACAGCGGGAGGCACAGATACGCAGTATTTT
CASSVATAGGTDTQYF
>few|-|TRBV12-3/TRBV12-4|TRBJ2-3
TGTGCCAGCAGTTTAATGGGAACCCTTCTGCAGTATTTT
CASSLMGTLLQYF
>few|-|TRBV2|TRBJ1-1
TGTGCCAGCAGATATTTTGACAGCGGGGAATCTGAAGCTTTCTTT
CASRYFDSGESEAFF
>many|-|TRBV7-8|TRBJ2-4
TGTGCCAGCAGCTTAGAAGGGGTGGCCATAGCCAAAAACATTCAGTACTTC
CASSLEGVAIAKNIQYF
>few|TRBD1|TRBV7-8|TRBJ2-1
TGTGCCAGCAGCTTAGGCAGGGGGAGAACTCTGGCCTACAATGAGCAGTTCTTC
CASSLGRGRTLAYNEQFF
>-|-|TRBV29-1|TRBJ2-7
TGCAGCGCACAGGGACTCGCCCACGACTACGAGCAGTACTTC
CSAQGLAHDYEQYF
>-|TRBD2|TRBV4-3|TRBJ2-5
TGCGCCAGCAGTCCCGGGCCCAGTACTAGCGGGTACCAAGAGACCCAGTACTTC
CASSPGPSTSGYQETQYF
>-|-|TRBV4-1|TRBJ2-7
TGCGCCAGCAGCCAAGGGGGCACAGGTGATACCTACGAGCAGTACTTC
CASSQGGTGDTYEQYF
>few|-|TRBV6-1|TRBJ1-2
TGTGCCAGCAGTGAACCGAACCCCGGGGCAGAAAAGGGGTATGGCTACACCTTC
CASSEPNPGAEKGYGYTF
>-|-|TRBV5-1|TRBJ2-1
TGCGCCAGCAGCCGGACGGTAGGAGGAGTTTACAATGAGCAGTTCTTC
CASSRTVGGVYNEQFF
>-|-|TRBV5-1|TRBJ1-1
TGCGCCAGCAGCTTGGACAGAACTGAAGCTTTCTTT
CASSLDRTEAFF
>few|-|TRBV6-2/TRBV6-3|TRBJ2-1
TGTGCCAGCAGTTACCCTGCGGGGGACAGCTACAATGAGCAGTTCTTC
CASSYPAGDSYNEQFF
>-|TRBD1|TRBV4-2|TRBJ2-7
TGTGCCAGCAGCCAATCGGGACAGGGGGCTTACGAGCAGTACTTC
CASSQSGQGAYEQYF
>many|-|TRBV29-1|TRBJ2-2
TGCAGCGTTAGGGGGGCGAACACCGGGGAGCTGTTTTTT
CSVRGANTGELFF
>-|TRBD2|TRBV4-2|TRBJ2-1
TGTGCCAGCAGCCAAGAAGCGGGAGTCTCCTACAATGAGCAGTTCTTC
CASSQEAGVSYNEQFF
>many|-|TRBV20-1|TRBJ1-1
TGCAGTGCTAGAGGCCTAGCTACCCTCCGAGCTTTCTTT
CSARGLATLRAFF
>few|-|TRBV7-9|TRBJ2-2
TGTGCCAGCAGCCCAGCTAGGGGTGGGGAGCTGTTTTTT
CASSPARGGELFF
>-|-|TRBV4-3|TRBJ1-2
TGCGCCAGCAGCCAATACGGGAGGGCAAAAGGCTACACCTTC
CASSQYGRAKGYTF
>many|-|TRBV7-6|TRBJ2-3
TGTGCCAGCAGCCCAAACAGGGCAGATACGCAGTATTTT
CASSPNRADTQYF
>few|TRBD1|TRBV6-1|TRBJ1-1
TGTGCCAGCACTGACGGACAGGGAAAAACTGAAGCTTTCTTT
CASTDGQGKTEAFF
>-|-|TRBV20-1|TRBJ2-1
TGCAGTGCTAGAAAAGGCGGGACAGCCTCCTACAATGAGCAGTTCTTC
CSARKGGTASYNEQFF
>-|-|TRBV7-9|TRBJ1-5
TGTGCCAGCAGCTTAGGAGCTCAGCCCCAGCATTTT
CASSLGAQPQHF
>few|TRBD2|TRBV2|TRBJ2-1
TGTGCCATCGGACTAGCGGCCTACAATGAGCAGTTCTTC
CAIGLAAYNEQFF
>-|TRBD1|TRBV14|TRBJ1-1
TGTGCCAGCAGCCGATTTGGGACAGAAAAAAACACTGAAGCTTTCTTT
CASSRFGTEKNTEAFF
>-|-|TRBV4-2|TRBJ2-7
TGTGCCAGCAGCCAAGATTGGCGCGACGAGCAGTACTTC
CASSQDWRDEQYF
>-|-|TRBV6-5|TRBJ2-6
TGTGCCAGCAGTTACTCGATGGGGAGCGGGGCCAACGTCCTGACTTTC
CASSYSMGSGANVLTF
>-|-|TRBV15|TRBJ2-5
TGTGCCACCAGCAGACCCAAAGAGACCCAGTACTTC
CATSRPKETQYF
>-|TRBD2|TRBV11-1|TRBJ2-1
TGTGCCAGCACCGGGACTAGCGGGAGGGCCAATTCCTACAATGAGCAGTTCTTC
CASTGTSGRANSYNEQFF
>-|TRBD1|TRBV6-1|TRBJ1-1
TGTGCCAGCACATTGGGACAGGGGGTAGGGAACACTGAAGCTTTCTTT
CASTLGQGVGNTEAFF
>-|-|TRBV9|TRBJ2-1
TGTGCCAGCAGCGTAGCCGGGAGCGCCTACAATGAGCAGTTCTTC
CASSVAGSAYNEQFF
>-|-|TRBV18|TRBJ2-7
TGTGCCAGCTCACCACCGGTGAGCTACGAGCAGTACTTC
CASSPPVSYEQYF
>-|TRBD2|TRBV7-2|TRBJ2-7
TGTGCCAGCAGCTCCTGGGGGACTAGCGGCATTTCCTACGAGCAGTACTTC
CASSSWGTSGISYEQYF
>-|TRBD1|TRBV5-1|TRBJ2-7
TGCGCCAGCAGCTTTGGGACAGGGGATGGAGAGCAGTACTTC
CASSFGTGDGEQYF
>-|-|TRBV27|TRBJ2-5
TGTGCCAGCAGTTCTCCTCCCCGGGGGGAGACCCAGTACTTC
CASSSPPRGETQYF
>few|-|TRBV5-5|TRBJ1-4
TGTGCCACCCAGACCGTCGCTAATGAAAAACTGTTTTTT
CATQTVANEKLFF
>-|-|TRBV20-1|TRBJ1-5
TGCAGTGCAAGGGAAACCGGGACTGTCAATCAGCCCCAGCATTTT
CSARETGTVNQPQHF
>-|TRBD1|TRBV5-1|TRBJ2-2
TGCGCCAGCAGCTCGGGACAGGGCCTTAGAAAGGGGATCGGGGAGCTGTTTTTT
CASSSGQGLRKGIGELFF
>-|-|TRBV4-1|TRBJ2-7
TGCGCCAGCAGCCAAGGGTCGGGGGGCCCCTACGAGCAGTACTTC
CASSQGSGGPYEQYF
>few|-|TRBV7-2|TRBJ1-6
TGTGCCAGCAGCTCGGATGTTGCCCTCCACTTT
CASSSDVALHF
>many|TRBD1|TRBV12-3/TRBV12-4|TRBJ1-1
TGTGCCAGCAGTGAGGGCCCGACAGGGAATAACACTGAAGCTTTCTTT
CASSEGPTGNNTEAFF
>few|TRBD1|TRBV3-1|TRBJ2-7
TGTGCCAGCAGCCAACCGGGACAGGGTTCCTACGAGCAGTACTTC
CASSQPGQGSYEQYF
>many|-|TRBV6-1|TRBJ2-2
TGTGCCAGCAGCTCCGGACTACTCACCGGGGAGCTGTTTTTT
CASSSGLLTGELFF
>-|TRBD2|TRBV5-1|TRBJ2-2
TGCGCCAGCAGGCGCGGGACTAGCGGTAACACCGGGGAGCTGTTTTTT
CASRRGTSGNTGELFF
>-|TRBD1|TRBV12-3/TRBV12-4|TRBJ2-1
TGTGCCAGCAGTTCGCCGGGACAGGGGTTGAATGAGCAGTTCTTC
CASSSPGQGLNEQFF
>-|TRBD2|TRBV5-1|TRBJ2-7
TGCGCCAGCAGCTACGATTCACTAGCGGGGGCCTACGAGCAGTACTTC
CASSYDSLAGAYEQYF
>-|TRBD2|TRBV20-1|TRBJ2-1
TGCAGTGCTTACCGGACTAGCGGGGGCAGCTCCTACAATGAGCAGTTCTTC
CSAYRTSGGSSYNEQFF
>few|-|TRBV7-2|TRBJ1-5
TGTGCCTCATCTCTGGGGGGAACCAATCAGCCCCAGCATTTT
CASSLGGTNQPQHF
>-|TRBD1|TRBV6-5|TRBJ1-1
TGTGCCAGCAGTTACTCGGGGACAGGGGGAACTGAAGCTTTCTTT
CASSYSGTGGTEAFF